Listed here are 32 T cell receptor beta chains from one sample, sequenced in a study of shared clonotypes between healthy human individuals. The method was immunoSEQ multiplex PCR; TCRdb's version includes in-frame clones alone and lacks a portion of them. The profile shows roughly 720,000 clones, less than 95% of them singletons. The sequenced sample was memory CD8+ T cells from PBMCs. Regarding subset: CD45RO+ cells pooled with CCR7-negative TemRA cells. These receptors were taken from a man aged 18 to 29 in good health. Some clones in this sample may be carry-over from other donors' samples.

This chain uses TRBV28 with TRBJ2-1; perhaps TRBD2 as D (7 bases). Trimming left V 6 bases short and J 8 bases short, with 20 bases between. The CDR3 length is 15 residues. CDR1 and CDR2 (germline): MDHEN, SYDVKM. In DNA, the CDR3 is TGTGCCAGCAGCCCTCGGAGGGGGGGTTCCGATGAGCAGTTCTTC. This sequence encodes CASSPRRGGSDEQFF.

This rearrangement joins TRBV30 to TRBJ2-6, with D maybe TRBD2 (6 bases). The V gene's germline CDR1 is GTSNPN and CDR2 SVGIG (reference sequence). This CDR3 has 13 amino acids. V lost 5 bases and J 4 bases, leaving 9 bases between the germline ends. Here the CDR3 DNA reads TGTGCCTGGGGGGGGTCCGGGGCCAACGTCCTGACTTTC. Translation gives CAWGGSGANVLTF.

The chain employs TRBV4-1 and TRBJ2-7; 13 bases agree with TRBD2. J was trimmed by 4 bases and V by 4 bases; bases with no gene match: 16. CDR1 and CDR2 (germline): MGHRA, YSYEKL. The CDR3 is 19 amino acids. The CDR3 nucleotides read TGCGCCAGCAGCCCTCATACAGGGTACAGGACTAGCGGGAGTTACGAGCAGTACTTC. This translates into CASSPHTGYRTSGSYEQYF.

This clone was seen a single time. The chain combines TRBV7-2 with TRBJ2-5; D gene unclear. This CDR3 contains 14 residues. From germline, CDR1 is SGHTA and CDR2 FQGNSA. Trimming removed 1 base at V and 5 bases at J, with 11 bases between. CDR3 sequence reads: CASSLEGHWETQYF. DNA for the CDR3: TGTGCCAGCAGCTTAGAGGGTCATTGGGAGACCCAGTACTTC.

The chain carries TRBV10-1 and TRBJ2-5; 8 nucleotides align to TRBD1. The germline CDR1 and CDR2 sequences are WNHNN and SYGVQD (reference sequence). With 7 bases clipped from V and 0 bases from J, the junction kept 7 bases outside the gene matches. CDR3 length equals 15 residues. CDR3 in amino acids: CASNRTGPDQETQYF. CDR3 sequence (DNA): TGCGCCAGCAACCGGACAGGGCCGGACCAAGAGACCCAGTACTTC.

The rearrangement joins TRBV7-8 to TRBJ2-7; no definite D call. Trimming took off 3 bases at V and 0 bases at J, with 12 bases between the two ends. Germline CDR1 SGHVS, CDR2 FQNEAQ. CDR3 length equals 15 residues. The CDR3 DNA reads TGTGCCAGCAGCTTTAGTCGGGTAGCCTCCTACGAGCAGTACTTC. Translating it yields CASSFSRVASYEQYF.

CDR3 nucleotide sequence: TGTGCCAGCAGCTCCCCCCCGGGAGCCGGGGAGCTGTTTTTT. Its protein product is CASSSPPGAGELFF. The V call is TRBV9, the J call TRBJ2-2; the D gene is possibly TRBD2 (6 bases). The CDR3 has 14 residues. Trimming stripped 4 bases from V and 6 bases from J, with 13 bases between. Germline CDR1 reads SGDLS; CDR2 reads YYNGEE.

CDR3 DNA sequence: TGCGCCAGCAGCCAAGATATTCGACAGACTGAAGCTTTCTTT. Its translation: CASSQDIRQTEAFF. The V gene is TRBV4-1, the J gene TRBJ1-1, with D perhaps matching TRBD1 (5 bases). The germline CDR1 and CDR2 sequences are MGHRA and YSYEKL. With 0 bases removed from V and 5 bases from J, the gap between germline ends came to 10 bases. The CDR3 loop spans 14 amino acids.

The gene calls are TRBV21-1 and TRBJ1-5. TRBV21-1 is a recognized pseudogene. The CDR3 consists of 13 residues. CDR3 sequence reads: CASLKIGCLPQHF. For the CDR3, the DNA is TGTGCCAGCCTTAAGATAGGTTGTCTGCCCCAGCATTTT.

The chain carries TRBV6-5 and TRBJ2-5, with 7 bases that match TRBD2. Germline V gene data show CDR1 as MNHEY and CDR2 as SVGAGI. This CDR3 spans 12 amino acids. The J segment lost 5 bases and the V segment lost 6 bases, leaving 3 bases of the junction unmatched. The CDR3 DNA is TGTGCCAGCAGCCACGGGGGGGAGACCCAGTACTTC. Amino acid sequence: CASSHGGETQYF.

The CDR3 nucleotides are TGTGCCAGCGGGTGGGGGGCTGACACTGAAGCTTTCTTT. It specifies CASGWGADTEAFF. V usage is TRBV19 and J usage is TRBJ1-1; D is possibly TRBD1 (6 bases). CDR1 and CDR2 (germline): LNHDA, SQIVND (reference sequence). The V end was cut by 9 bases, the J end by 3 bases, with 14 bases between. This CDR3 has 13 amino acids. Complete variable domain (other parts from reference TRBV19 and TRBJ1-1): DGGITQSPKYLFRKEGQNVTLSCEQNLNHDAMYWYRQDPGQGLRLIYYSQIVNDFQKGDIAEGYSVSREKKESFPLTVTSAQKNPTAFYLCASGWGADTEAFFGQGTRLTVV.

This chain joins TRBV6-1 and TRBJ2-6; D unclear. This CDR3 is 16 amino acids long. V lost 2 bases and J lost 0, with 8 bases in between. CDR1 and CDR2 from the germline V gene are MNHNS and SASEGT. CDR3 DNA: TGTGCCAGCAGTGAACGGCGAAGCTCTGGGGCCAACGTCCTGACTTTC. Protein: CASSERRSSGANVLTF.

The gene calls are TRBV4-1 and TRBJ2-4; D may be TRBD1 or TRBD2 (6 bases each). Trimming left V 1 base short and J 5 bases short, with 12 bases between. The CDR3 consists of 15 residues. Germline V gene data show CDR1 as MGHRA and CDR2 as YSYEKL. The CDR3 coding sequence is TGCGCCAGCAGCCAAGTAGGGGGGAAGGAAAACATTCAGTACTTC. Its protein product is CASSQVGGKENIQYF.

This clone came up many times. The chain recombines TRBV6-4 with TRBJ2-1; 7 nucleotides line up with TRBD2. The V gene end was trimmed by 3 bases and the J gene end by 8 bases; junction bases not matched to a gene: 7. Germline values: CDR1 MRHNA, CDR2 SNTAGT. The CDR3 runs 14 residues. CDR3 coding DNA: TGTGCCAGCAGTGAGGCGGCGGGAGTGTATGAGCAGTTCTTC. Translating gives CASSEAAGVYEQFF.

In its sample, this clone was seen a few times. J is TRBJ1-2 and V is TRBV28, with 10 nucleotides matching TRBD1. The V segment lost 4 bases and the J segment 6 bases; nucleotides outside the gene matches: 8. This CDR3 region has 15 residues. Per the germline V gene, CDR1 is MDHEN and CDR2 is SYDVKM. CDR3 in amino acids: CASSSGTGVIDGYTF. DNA of the CDR3: TGTGCCAGCAGTTCGGGGACAGGGGTAATAGATGGCTACACCTTC.

The chain couples TRBV29-1 to TRBJ2-1; D is ambiguous. The CDR3 sequence is 12 residues long. Germline loops: CDR1 SQVTM, CDR2 ANQGSEA. Trimming removed 4 bases from V and 3 bases from J, with 7 bases in between. The CDR3 DNA follows: TGCAGCGTTGCTTCCAACTACAATGAGCAGTTCTTC. Translating gives CSVASNYNEQFF.

This chain's CDR3 is CASSRQKGATEAFF. The CDR3 nucleotides are TGTGCCAGCAGTAGACAGAAAGGAGCCACTGAAGCTTTCTTT. The chain is built from TRBV27 and TRBJ1-1; perhaps TRBD1 as D (5 bases). CDR3 length: 14 residues. Germline lookup yields CDR1 MNHEY and CDR2 SMNVEV (reference sequence). V was trimmed by 5 bases and J by 4 bases, leaving 14 bases between them.

The chain is built from TRBV27 and TRBJ2-7, with no clear D. V shed 3 bases and J shed 3 bases, with 12 bases lying between them. From germline, CDR1 is MNHEY and CDR2 SMNVEV (reference sequence). The CDR3 contains 14 residues. The CDR3 sequence: CASSLSPIIYEQYF. CDR3 DNA sequence: TGTGCCAGCAGTTTGTCGCCGATAATCTACGAGCAGTACTTC.

The genes are TRBV6-1 and TRBJ2-2; D tentatively reads TRBD1 or TRBD2 (5 bases each). In germline, CDR1 is MNHNS, CDR2 SASEGT. The CDR3 consists of 15 residues. Trimming left V 2 bases short and J 7 bases short, with 14 bases between. CDR3 in amino acids: CASSERWLGGGELFF. CDR3 nucleotide sequence: TGTGCCAGCAGTGAAAGATGGCTTGGGGGCGGGGAGCTGTTTTTT.

The chain carries TRBV2 and TRBJ2-7; weak D call: TRBD1 (6 bases). From germline, CDR1 is SNHLY and CDR2 FYNNEI. The CDR3 totals 15 residues. Trimming removed 6 bases from V and 2 bases from J, with 17 bases in between. The CDR3 here is CASRPLTGTPYEQYF. CDR3 DNA: TGTGCCAGCAGACCCCTAACAGGGACCCCCTACGAGCAGTACTTC.

V and J are TRBV4-3 and TRBJ1-6; D may be TRBD1 (5 bases). V gave up 0 bases and J gave up 10 bases, with 19 bases separating them. The CDR3 contains 17 residues. CDR1 is LGHNA and CDR2 is YSLEER in the germline V gene. CDR3 loop: CASSQDQAREGGSPLHF. As DNA, the CDR3 is TGCGCCAGCAGCCAAGATCAGGCCAGGGAAGGAGGATCACCCCTCCACTTT.

The chain is built from TRBV10-3 and TRBJ2-1; possible D gene TRBD2, 7 bases. Trimming cost V 2 bases and J 2 bases, with 10 bases left between them. The CDR3 is made up of 15 amino acids. The germline CDR1 and CDR2 sequences are ENHRY and SYGVKD. The CDR3 nucleotides are TGTGCCATCAGTGAGGGGGGGGCTCCCTACAATGAGCAGTTCTTC. This sequence encodes CAISEGGAPYNEQFF.

The rearrangement joins TRBV5-6 to TRBJ1-1; D call uncertain. The germline CDR1 and CDR2 sequences are SGHDT and YYEEEE. V lost 0 bases and J lost 1, with 7 bases in between. This CDR3 contains 14 residues. CDR3 residues: CASSLVGQNTEAFF. The CDR3, as DNA: TGTGCCAGCAGCTTGGTTGGGCAGAACACTGAAGCTTTCTTT.

This chain links TRBV15 with TRBJ1-4; 9 nucleotides line up with TRBD1. V was pared by 4 bases and J by 8 bases, with 8 bases of the junction left unmatched. The CDR3 is 15 amino acids. The V gene's germline CDR1 is LNHNV and CDR2 YYDKDF (reference sequence). CDR3 nucleotides: TGTGCCACCAGCATCCGACAGGGGGTAGGGGAAAAACTGTTTTTT. This encodes CATSIRQGVGEKLFF.

The chain combines TRBV28 with TRBJ2-5; D is perhaps TRBD2 (6 bases). CDR1 is MDHEN and CDR2 is SYDVKM in the germline V gene. The V end was cut by 3 bases, the J end by 2 bases, with 13 bases between. CDR3 length: 15 amino acids. Written as DNA, the CDR3 is TGTGCCAGCAGTTTTGCGGGACTTCCTCAAGAGACCCAGTACTTC. This translates into CASSFAGLPQETQYF.

The chain is built from TRBV5-6 and TRBJ1-1, with D perhaps matching TRBD1 (5 bases). Between the trimmed V and J ends, which lost 4 bases and 1 base, there was a span of 20 bases. Germline V gene lookup returns CDR1 SGHDT and CDR2 YYEEEE. CDR3 length equals 17 residues. In DNA, the CDR3 is TGTGCCAGCAGCCGGATTCCAATGGGACGGAGGAACACTGAAGCTTTCTTT. Translated: CASSRIPMGRRNTEAFF.

The V and J genes are TRBV6-8 and TRBJ2-3, with 9 bases lining up with TRBD2. CDR1 is MNHGY, CDR2 SAAAGT, per germline. The CDR3 is made up of 17 amino acids. V was clipped by 3 bases and J by 1 base; unmatched bases: 8. The CDR3 DNA sequence: TGTGCCAGCAGTTATTTGCGGGAGGGTGGGGGCACAGATACGCAGTATTTT. The encoded protein is CASSYLREGGGTDTQYF.

This chain joins TRBV27 and TRBJ1-1; TRBD1 aligns across 8 bases. V dropped 6 bases and J dropped 10; count of bases not matched to a gene: 19. The CDR3 totals 16 residues. Germline values: CDR1 MNHEY, CDR2 SMNVEV (reference sequence). This CDR3 reads CASSTLLDRAPVGAFF. CDR3 nucleotide sequence: TGTGCCAGCAGCACGTTACTGGACAGGGCCCCCGTCGGAGCTTTCTTT.

The chain has TRBV11-1 and TRBJ2-1, with 9 positions matching TRBD2. Germline V lookup: CDR1 SGHAT, CDR2 FQDESV (reference sequence). The CDR3 totals 16 residues. J was trimmed by 6 bases and V by 1 base; bases with no gene match: 7. This chain's CDR3 is CASSLGAGGLRNEQFF. The CDR3 DNA is TGTGCCAGCAGCTTAGGGGCGGGAGGGCTCCGCAATGAGCAGTTCTTC. Full variable domain (missing parts from reference TRBV11-1 and TRBJ2-1): EAEVAQSPRYKITEKSQAVAFWCDPISGHATLYWYRQILGQGPELLVQFQDESVVDDSQLPKDRFSAERLKGVDSTLKIQPAELGDSAMYLCASSLGAGGLRNEQFFGPGTRLTVL.

V usage is TRBV4-3 and J usage is TRBJ2-7; the D call may be TRBD1 or TRBD2 (5 bases each). Trimming took off 1 base at V and 2 bases at J, with 15 bases between the two ends. Germline V gene data show CDR1 as LGHNA and CDR2 as YSLEER. This CDR3 has 16 residues. CDR3 nucleotides: TGCGCCAGCAGCCAAGTCGAGGGGCCAGGAACCTACGAGCAGTACTTC. This codes for CASSQVEGPGTYEQYF.

The CDR3 sequence: CASSQETGLVNQPQHF. The CDR3 region has the DNA TGCGCCAGCAGCCAAGAGACAGGGTTGGTAAATCAGCCCCAGCATTTT. The chain has TRBV4-1 and TRBJ1-5; TRBD1 matches 7 bases. The V and J ends lost 0 bases and 4 bases, in that order; junction bases with no gene match: 6. CDR3 length: 16 amino acids. CDR1 is MGHRA and CDR2 is YSYEKL in the germline V gene.

The chain couples TRBV7-9 to TRBJ2-5, with TRBD2 matching 11 bases. There are 14 residues in the CDR3. The germline V gene encodes CDR1 SEHNR and CDR2 FQNEAQ (reference sequence). The trim removed 6 bases at V and 3 bases at J, leaving 3 bases unmatched. Here the CDR3 reads CASSEGLAEETQYF. CDR3 nucleotide sequence: TGTGCCAGCAGTGAGGGACTAGCGGAAGAGACCCAGTACTTC.